Following are 27 T cell receptor beta chains from one sample sequenced in a study of metastatic and nonmetastatic thyroid tumors. TCRdb re-analyzed the PCR reads using MiXCR. The data hold more than 15,000 clones, with 34% observed a single time. Thyroid surgery was preceded by no treatment in any patient. Sequenced sample: tumor tissue. These receptors all come from a female donor with papillary thyroid cancer or a benign thyroid nodule (not recorded which). Some clones in this sample may be carry-over from other donors' samples.

The chain couples TRBV19 to TRBJ1-1; D gene uncertain. V shed 5 bases and J shed 11 bases, with 18 bases lying between them. The CDR3 consists of 13 residues. Per the germline V gene, CDR1 is LNHDA and CDR2 is SQIVND (reference sequence). This CDR3 is CASSLLAGTEAFF. In DNA form, the CDR3 reads TGTGCCAGTAGTCTACTTGCGGGTACCGAGGCTTTCTTT.

The V call is TRBV19, the J call TRBJ1-2, with D unresolved. Germline V gene data show CDR1 as LNHDA and CDR2 as SQIVND (reference sequence). The V end lost 3 bases, the J end lost 6 bases, and 11 bases lay between the germline ends. This CDR3 has 13 amino acids. CDR3 nucleotides: TGTGCCAGTAGTATGGGGTGGACGGATGGCTACACCTTC. Its protein is CASSMGWTDGYTF.

This clone is medium-sized. The chain has TRBV7-9 and TRBJ2-5, with TRBD1 identical over 9 bases. CDR3 length: 18 residues. CDR1 and CDR2 (germline): SEHNR, FQNEAQ (reference sequence). V trimming: 4 bases; J trimming: 5 bases; junction bases outside the gene matches: 17. For the CDR3, the DNA is TGTGCCAGCAGCTCCCTGGTCCAAGTGGGACAGGGACGGGAGACCCAGTACTTC. This translates into CASSSLVQVGQGRETQYF.

This clone was recorded many times. V usage is TRBV7-3 and J usage is TRBJ2-5, with D perhaps assigned TRBD1 or TRBD2 (5 bases each). V lost 5 bases, J lost 3 bases, and 10 bases lay in between. The CDR3 totals 13 residues. Germline CDR1 reads SGHTA; CDR2 reads FQGTGA. CDR3 in amino acids: CASSAGAEETQYF. The CDR3 DNA reads TGTGCCAGCAGCGCCGGGGCCGAAGAGACCCAGTACTTC.

This clone was counted a few times. V and J are TRBV16 and TRBJ1-2; D gene ambiguous. This CDR3 region has 13 residues. Germline V gene data show CDR1 as KGHSY and CDR2 as FQNENV. The V and J ends lost 5 bases and 4 bases respectively, with 11 bases between them. As DNA, the CDR3 is TGTGCCAGCAGCGAGAGATCTGGCTATGGCTACACCTTC. This codes for CASSERSGYGYTF.

This clone was recorded at least ten times. The chain joins TRBV5-5 to TRBJ1-1; D may be TRBD1 (6 bases). The CDR3 contains 16 residues. V gave up 0 bases and J gave up 4 bases, with 16 bases separating them. Germline V gene sequence: CDR1 SGHKS, CDR2 YYEKEE (reference sequence). The CDR3 is CASSLDRVLMGTEAFF. In nucleotides, the CDR3 is TGTGCCAGCAGCTTGGACAGGGTATTGATGGGCACTGAAGCTTTCTTT.

This clone was observed a handful of times. This chain connects TRBV6-1 to TRBJ2-5; weak D call: TRBD2 (6 bases). This CDR3 is built from 15 residues. V lost 5 bases, J lost 2 bases, and 15 bases lay in between. Germline V CDR1 and CDR2: MNHNS, SASEGT. CDR3 DNA sequence: TGTGCCAGCAGTACCCCGGGACTTTTTCAAGAGACCCAGTACTTC. Protein sequence: CASSTPGLFQETQYF.

Many counts were recorded for this clone. V is TRBV30 and J is TRBJ2-5, with D possibly being TRBD2 (5 bases). CDR1 is GTSNPN, CDR2 SVGIG, per germline (reference sequence). Trimming took 0 bases from V and 4 from J, leaving 12 bases between them. CDR3 length: 14 amino acids. CDR3 loop: CAWSVHLALETQYF. The CDR3 region has the DNA TGTGCCTGGAGTGTACACCTAGCTCTAGAGACCCAGTACTTC.

This clone was counted between two and nine times. An end of the junction differs from the germline gene, which may be a read error. V is TRBV2 and J is TRBJ2-3; D gene unclear. Germline CDR1 and CDR2: SNHLY and FYNNEI. The CDR3 has 13 amino acids. CDR3 sequence (DNA): TGTGCCAGCAGTGTTTTGTCTGCAGATACGCGGTATTTT. Translation gives CASSVLSADTRYF. The variable domain in full, with the rest retrieved from reference TRBV2 and TRBJ2-3, is EPEVTQTPSHQVTQMGQEVILRCVPISNHLYFYWYRQILGQKVEFLVSFYNNEISEKSEIFDDQFSVERPDGSNFTLKIRSTKLEDSAMYFCASSVLSADTRYFGPGTRLTVL.

Within the sample, this clone is medium-sized. The rearrangement links TRBV2 to TRBJ1-1; weak D call: TRBD1 (5 bases). This CDR3 comprises 14 residues. The V gene lost 5 bases and the J gene lost 0 bases, with 10 bases spanning the gap. The germline CDR1 and CDR2 sequences are SNHLY and FYNNEI. The CDR3 sequence is CASSWEDMNTEAFF. The CDR3 DNA follows: TGTGCCAGCAGTTGGGAGGACATGAACACTGAAGCTTTCTTT.

This clone showed up many times. The chain recombines TRBV18 with TRBJ1-3; a possible D gene is TRBD1 (6 bases). Trimming stripped 1 base from V and 2 bases from J, with 6 bases between. In germline, CDR1 is KGHSH, CDR2 LQKENI. The CDR3 covers 14 residues. This CDR3 reads CASSPQGAGNTIYF. CDR3 in DNA: TGTGCCAGCTCACCACAGGGGGCTGGAAACACCATATATTTT.

The rearrangement uses TRBV18 and TRBJ2-1, with 9 bases lining up with TRBD1. This CDR3 region has 16 residues. Per germline, CDR1 KGHSH and CDR2 LQKENI. The J segment lost 8 bases and the V segment lost 4 bases, leaving 12 bases of the junction unmatched. The CDR3: CASSQRITQGAHEQFF. The CDR3 bases are TGTGCCAGCTCACAACGCATTACACAGGGGGCCCATGAGCAGTTCTTC. The complete variable domain, with remaining parts taken from reference TRBV18 and TRBJ2-1, reads NAGVMQNPRHLVRRRGQEARLRCSPMKGHSHVYWYRQLPEEGLKFMVYLQKENIIDESGMPKERFSAEFPKEGPSILRIQQVVRGDSAAYFCASSQRITQGAHEQFFGPGTRLTVL.

This rearrangement joins TRBV28 to TRBJ2-7; D is perhaps TRBD1 or TRBD2 (5 bases each). Germline V gene data show CDR1 as MDHEN and CDR2 as SYDVKM. The V and J ends lost 7 bases and 3 bases respectively, with 13 bases between them. The CDR3 sequence is 13 residues long. CDR3 amino acids: CASTSGPSYEQYF. DNA of the CDR3: TGTGCCAGCACCTCGGGGCCGAGCTACGAGCAGTACTTC.

Many counts were recorded for this clone. This sequence joins TRBV5-4 and TRBJ2-2; 7 bases agree with TRBD2. The V segment lost 2 bases and the J segment 4 bases; nucleotides outside the gene matches: 11. The germline V gene has CDR1 SGHNT and CDR2 YYREEE (reference sequence). This CDR3 spans 17 amino acids. The CDR3, as DNA: TGTGCCAGCAGCTTAAAGCTAGGGACGGGGGGCACCGGGGAGCTGTTTTTT. It codes for CASSLKLGTGGTGELFF.

There are many counts of this clone. The V gene is TRBV20-1, the J gene TRBJ2-3; a weak D match, TRBD1 (6 bases). The CDR3 extends over 14 amino acids. CDR1 is DFQATT, CDR2 SNEGSKA, per germline (reference sequence). The V gene lost 3 bases and the J gene lost 2 bases, with 12 bases spanning the gap. CDR3 coding DNA: TGCAGTGCTAGGCTGGCAGGGGCCACAGATACGCAGTATTTT. It yields the protein CSARLAGATDTQYF.

Ten or more counts support this clone. Since a much larger clone is just one base distant, this may be a read error. The chain combines TRBV3-1 with TRBJ2-5; D is tentatively TRBD1 or TRBD2 (5 bases each). The CDR3 is 14 amino acids. Germline CDR1 LGHDT, CDR2 YNNKEL (reference sequence). CDR3 residues: CASSQDSTSGTQCF. CDR3 sequence (DNA): TGTGCCAGCAGCCAAGATAGCACCTCCGGGACCCAGTGCTTC.

This clone was counted many times. This sequence joins TRBV13 and TRBJ2-5; TRBD1 aligns across 7 bases. The V and J ends lost 6 bases and 2 bases, in that order; junction bases with no gene match: 6. The germline V gene encodes CDR1 PRHDT and CDR2 FYEKMQ (reference sequence). This CDR3 has 14 amino acids. The CDR3 DNA reads as TGTGCCAGCAGTTCATGGACAGGTCAAGAGACCCAGTACTTC. Translating it yields CASSSWTGQETQYF. The full variable domain, in which reference TRBV13 and TRBJ2-5 provide the parts outside the CDR3, is AAGVIQSPRHLIKEKRETATLKCYPIPRHDTVYWYQQGPGQDPQFLISFYEKMQSDKGSIPDRFSAQQFSDYHSELNMSSLELGDSALYFCASSSWTGQETQYFGPGTRLLVL.

This clone was seen more than once but under ten times. The chain links TRBV2 to TRBJ2-7; TRBD2 might be the D (5 bases). V was trimmed by 6 bases and J by 5 bases, leaving 11 bases between them. Germline lookup yields CDR1 SNHLY and CDR2 FYNNEI. The CDR3 loop spans 12 amino acids. The CDR3 DNA sequence: TGTGCCAGCAGGCAAGAGGGTGACGAGCAGTACTTC. This encodes CASRQEGDEQYF.

This clone was seen repeatedly, ten times or more. It may be a read error: a sequence one base away is much more abundant. Other DNA sequences in this specimen translate into the identical CDR3. The gene calls are TRBV2 and TRBJ1-2; D is ambiguous. This CDR3 has 14 residues. Germline loops: CDR1 SNHLY, CDR2 FYNNEI. The CDR3 nucleotides are TGTGCCAGCAGTGAAGCACCGAGGTACTATGGCTATACCTTC. Translating gives CASSEAPRYYGYTF.

This clone has a count of ten or more. V and J are TRBV7-9 and TRBJ2-5; D is perhaps TRBD1 (6 bases). The V gene's germline CDR1 is SEHNR and CDR2 FQNEAQ (reference sequence). V was cut by 8 bases and J by 3 bases, with 16 bases left in between. The CDR3 runs to 14 residues. Written as DNA, the CDR3 is TGTGCCAGCGAACCGAGGGGGAGTGAAGAGACCCAGTACTTC. Protein sequence: CASEPRGSEETQYF.

Judged by abundance, this clone is large. At the DNA level, this CDR3 is encoded by other sequences in the same sample as well. This chain joins TRBV6-1 and TRBJ1-5; 7 nucleotides align to TRBD1. The V segment lost 6 bases and the J segment 7 bases; nucleotides outside the gene matches: 9. From germline, CDR1 is MNHNS and CDR2 SASEGT. The CDR3 has 14 amino acids. Written as DNA, the CDR3 is TGTGCCAGCAGAGACCCGACAGGGAACCAGCCCCAGCATTTT. This codes for CASRDPTGNQPQHF.

The rearrangement links TRBV11-1 to TRBJ2-6; 9 bases map to TRBD1. Germline V gene data show CDR1 as SGHAT and CDR2 as FQDESV (reference sequence). V shed 4 bases, J shed 4 bases, and the junction held 5 bases outside the gene matches. The CDR3 has 16 amino acids. In nucleotides, the CDR3 is TGTGCCAGCAGCTCACAGGGGGCTCCAGGGGCCAACGTCCTGACTTTC. Its protein product is CASSSQGAPGANVLTF.

The V gene is TRBV5-1, the J gene TRBJ1-2; no definite D call. Germline values: CDR1 SGHRS, CDR2 YFSETQ. V was clipped by 0 bases and J by 5 bases, with 5 bases between them. The CDR3 loop spans 12 amino acids. CDR3 amino acids: CASSLVGYGYTF. CDR3 coding DNA: TGCGCCAGCAGCTTGGTAGGTTATGGCTACACCTTC. Combining the CDR3 with reference TRBV5-1 and TRBJ1-2 gives the whole variable domain KAGVTQTPRYLIKTRGQQVTLSCSPISGHRSVSWYQQTPGQGLQFLFEYFSETQRNKGNFPGRFSGRQFSNSRSEMNVSTLELGDSALYLCASSLVGYGYTFGSGTRLTVV.

This clone was detected many times. The chain couples TRBV30 to TRBJ1-1; D is uncertain. Per the germline V gene, CDR1 is GTSNPN and CDR2 is SVGIG (reference sequence). CDR3 length equals 13 residues. The V gene lost 5 bases and the J gene lost 0 bases, with 10 bases spanning the gap. CDR3 bases: TGTGCCTGGGGTGGGAACATGAACACTGAAGCTTTCTTT. This translates into CAWGGNMNTEAFF.

This clone came up a few times. The CDR3 is CASSPGGTDTQYF. CDR3 coding DNA: TGTGCCAGCAGCCCGGGGGGCACAGATACGCAGTATTTT. The chain uses TRBV6-1 and TRBJ2-3; weak D call: TRBD2 (6 bases). This CDR3 has 13 residues. Germline lookup yields CDR1 MNHNS and CDR2 SASEGT. V was cut by 6 bases and J by 1 base, with 8 bases left in between.

This clone was counted many times. The gene calls are TRBV7-8 and TRBJ2-5; a weak D match, TRBD1 (5 bases). The V gene lost 5 bases and the J gene lost 2 bases, with 12 bases spanning the gap. There are 14 residues in the CDR3. Germline V lookup: CDR1 SGHVS, CDR2 FQNEAQ. The chain's CDR3 is CASSPRTSQETQYF. Written as DNA, the CDR3 is TGTGCCAGCAGCCCGCGGACAAGTCAAGAGACCCAGTACTTC.

The chain combines TRBV7-2 with TRBJ2-2; 7 bases match TRBD1. The CDR3 is 15 amino acids. Germline V gene sequence: CDR1 SGHTA, CDR2 FQGNSA. V dropped 5 bases and J dropped 0; count of bases not matched to a gene: 3. The CDR3 spells CASSRQGTNTGELFF. DNA of the CDR3: TGTGCCAGCAGCCGACAGGGCACGAACACCGGGGAGCTGTTTTTT.